This T cell receptor beta chain was recorded in a study of blood T cell repertoires in COVID-19. The overall study: Material from acute and convalescent COVID-19 was sourced from the United States, Italy and Spain. Sample material is recorded as cDNA or gDNA derived from T cells, B-cell-depleted T cells, or PBMCs.

Per the authors' pipeline: For nucleated cells, counts were estimated from reference gene primer amplification. The data were produced by immunoSEQ multiplex PCR, yet TCRdb's version contains in-frame clones alone and is incomplete. The V and J calls and clone size come from that table; D and trimming were worked out from the DNA. The data contain some 140,000 clones, about 89% of them singletons. This clone was seen only a few times. The receptor comes from a man aged 50-59 years with acute or convalescent COVID-19. Specimen: peripheral blood.

The CDR3 spells CASSRGGWGQMNYGYTF. DNA of the CDR3: TGCGCCAGCAGCCGAGGCGGGTGGGGGCAGATGAACTATGGCTACACCTTC. The chain couples TRBV5-1 to TRBJ1-2; the D gene is possibly TRBD1 (6 bases). The germline CDR1 and CDR2 sequences are SGHRS and YFSETQ. Trimming pared 4 bases from V and 2 bases from J, leaving 21 bases between. There are 17 residues in the CDR3.